This T cell receptor beta chain was documented in a study of shared clonotypes between healthy human individuals. Only in-frame clones appear in the TCRdb table, and some are missing; sequencing was by immunoSEQ multiplex PCR. The sample lists some 1.4 million clones, roughly 97% seen once, with roughly 1.2% in the top ten. The CDR3 has 13 residues. Germline V gene lookup returns CDR1 KGHSH and CDR2 LQKENI. Trimming pared 2 bases from V and 2 bases from J, leaving 5 bases between. Sequencing input: naive CD4+ T cells sorted from blood. Subset of the sample: CD45RA+ positively selected. This sequence joins TRBV18 and TRBJ2-3; D unclear. The TCR comes from a young man in good health. The CDR3 loop reads CASSPRITDTQYF. CDR3 DNA sequence: TGTGCCAGCTCACCAAGGATCACAGATACGCAGTATTTT.